This T cell receptor beta chain was captured in a study of blood T cell repertoires in COVID-19. About the research overall: T cells, B-cell-depleted T cells, or PBMCs supplied cDNA or gDNA.

Generated by immunoSEQ multiplex PCR, the TCRdb table keeps only in-frame clones and is missing some. The sample records fewer than 55,000 clones, approximately 85% being singletons. CDR3 length equals 16 residues. The V and J ends lost 0 bases and 8 bases respectively, with 17 bases between them. Germline loops: CDR1 SEHNR, CDR2 FQNEAQ (reference sequence). This clone was seen more than once but under ten times. Sequenced: peripheral blood. This TCR was sampled from a woman of 80 years or more with COVID-19, enrolled during active disease. V usage is TRBV7-9 and J usage is TRBJ1-5, with D perhaps TRBD1 (5 bases). As DNA, the CDR3 is TGTGCCAGCAGCTTAGCGGGGGAGGGGTATCAGGAGCCCCAGCATTTT. Protein: CASSLAGEGYQEPQHF.